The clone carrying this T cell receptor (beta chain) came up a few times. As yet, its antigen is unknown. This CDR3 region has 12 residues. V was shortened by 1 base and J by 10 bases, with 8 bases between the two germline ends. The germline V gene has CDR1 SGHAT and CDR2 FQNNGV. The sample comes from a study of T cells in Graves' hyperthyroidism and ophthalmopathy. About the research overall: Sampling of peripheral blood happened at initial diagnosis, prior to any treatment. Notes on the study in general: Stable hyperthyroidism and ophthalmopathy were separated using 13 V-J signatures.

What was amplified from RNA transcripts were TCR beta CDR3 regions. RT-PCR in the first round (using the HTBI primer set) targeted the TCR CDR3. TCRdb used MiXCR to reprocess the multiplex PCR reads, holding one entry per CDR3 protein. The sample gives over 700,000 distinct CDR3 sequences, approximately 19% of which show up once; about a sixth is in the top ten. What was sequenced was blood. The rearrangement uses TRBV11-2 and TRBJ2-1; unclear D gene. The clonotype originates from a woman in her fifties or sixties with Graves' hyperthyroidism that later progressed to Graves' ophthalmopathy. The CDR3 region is CASSLAWTEQFF. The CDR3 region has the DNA TGTGCCAGCAGCTTAGCCTGGACGGAGCAGTTCTTC.